This TCR beta chain appears in the sequencing data of a study of blood T cells in healthy people across ages. In this sample, this clonotype turned up a few times. Unmatched junction bases numbered 6, after V lost 10 bases and J lost 4 bases. Germline CDR1 is MNHEY and CDR2 is SVGAGI. This CDR3 is built from 14 residues. The second PCR ran roughly 6 to 12 cycles with a sample-barcoded 5' primer and J-beta primers. One entry per CDR3 protein results from TCRdb running MiXCR on the 5' RACE reads. Counted here are 1.5 million to 2 million distinct CDR3 sequences, around half occurring once; the ten biggest clones make up over 2%.

The sample comprised blood. The clonotype originates from a woman between 40 and 55 years old in good health. The chain recombines TRBV6-5 with TRBJ2-1, with TRBD2 matching 11 bases. The CDR3: CATELAGGYNEQFF. CDR3 nucleotides: TGTGCCACTGAGCTAGCGGGGGGTTACAATGAGCAGTTCTTC.